The rows below give T cell receptor beta chains drawn from one sample of a study of blood T cell repertoires in COVID-19. The data were produced by immunoSEQ multiplex PCR, yet TCRdb's version contains in-frame clones alone and is incomplete. This table holds fewer than 85,000 clones, over 80% found once. The sequencing input was peripheral blood. Source of these receptors: a middle-aged man with active COVID-19. The CDR3 runs from the conserved cysteine through the conserved F or W. A D gene is named only where the DNA matches it firmly. Only some rows state a clone size, as once, few, many or a class for expanded clones.

D gene,J gene,clone size,V gene,CDR3 DNA,CDR3 protein
NA,TRBJ1-1,NA,TRBV5-1,TGCGCCAGCAGCTTGGAAGAAAGGGGAGGGGGCACTGAAGCTTTCTTT,CASSLEERGGGTEAFF
NA,TRBJ2-7,NA,TRBV4-2,TGTGCCAGCAGCCAAGACACTAACCGCTTCCGTAGGAGAACCCACCCCTACGAGCAGTACTTC,CASSQDTNRFRRRTHPYEQYF
NA,TRBJ1-6,NA,TRBV19,TGTGCCAGTAGTCACAACAATGATTCACCCCTCCACTTT,CASSHNNDSPLHF
NA,TRBJ2-2,NA,TRBV9,TGTGCCAGCAGCGGGCGCTACAGTGCCGGGGAGCTGTTTTTT,CASSGRYSAGELFF
TRBD2,TRBJ2-1,NA,TRBV6-6,TGTGCCAGCAGTCAAACTAGCGGGGGAGTGAATGAGCAGTTCTTC,CASSQTSGGVNEQFF
NA,TRBJ2-3,NA,TRBV7-2,TGTGCCAGCAGCGGCGGCCTGCCCCCAGATACGCAGTATTTT,CASSGGLPPDTQYF
NA,TRBJ1-2,NA,TRBV27,TGTGCCAGCAGTCGTACTCCCATTAACTATGGCTACACCTTC,CASSRTPINYGYTF
NA,TRBJ2-7,NA,TRBV28,TGTGCCAGCAAGTTCAGCAATTTCTTGAGGGAGCAGTACTTC,CASKFSNFLREQYF
TRBD1,TRBJ2-7,NA,TRBV18,TGTGCCAGCTCCCTATCCAACTTAGATCAGGGGGCAGTCCTTGGCGAGCAGTACTTC,CASSLSNLDQGAVLGEQYF
TRBD1,TRBJ1-3,NA,TRBV27,TGTGCCAGCAGTTTAGGACAGGGGGCTTCGTTTGGAAACACCATATATTTT,CASSLGQGASFGNTIYF
TRBD1,TRBJ1-1,once,TRBV5-5,TGTGCCAGCAGCGGGGGACAGGCAAAGAACACTGAAGCTTTCTTT,CASSGGQAKNTEAFF
TRBD1,TRBJ1-1,once,TRBV4-3,TGCGCCAGCAGCCCGACAGGGAAAACTGAAGCTTTCTTT,CASSPTGKTEAFF
NA,TRBJ2-1,NA,TRBV20-1,TGCAGTGCTAGTCCCCCTAGTGAGGCCTACAATGAGCAGTTCTTC,CSASPPSEAYNEQFF
TRBD2,TRBJ2-7,NA,TRBV6-2/TRBV6-3,TGTGCCAGCAGTTATAGCGGGAGGAACTACGAGCAGTACTTC,CASSYSGRNYEQYF
NA,TRBJ1-6,few,TRBV9,TGTGCCAGCAGCGCTACGGGTAATTCACCCCTCCACTTT,CASSATGNSPLHF
NA,TRBJ2-2,once,TRBV28,TGTGCCAGCAGTCCTAATCACAGGTATAGGAACACCGGGGAGCTGTTTTTT,CASSPNHRYRNTGELFF
TRBD2,TRBJ2-2,NA,TRBV11-3,TGTGCCAGCAGGGCTTTAGCGGGAGTAGAAACCGGGGAGCTGTTTTTT,CASRALAGVETGELFF
TRBD1,TRBJ2-1,once,TRBV29-1,TGCAGCGTCCGGGACAGGGCAACTTATGAGCAGTTCTTC,CSVRDRATYEQFF
NA,TRBJ2-7,NA,TRBV19,TGTGCCAGTAGTGCCTTTTACGGAGGCGAGCAGTACTTC,CASSAFYGGEQYF
NA,TRBJ1-2,NA,TRBV5-4,TGTGCCAGCAGCTTGGGGGCAGCCAACTATGGCTACACCTTC,CASSLGAANYGYTF
NA,TRBJ1-1,NA,TRBV6-5,TGTGCCAGCAGTCTCGGGAGAACTGAAGCTTTCTTT,CASSLGRTEAFF
TRBD2,TRBJ2-5,once,TRBV5-4,TGTGCCAGCAGCATCTACAGGGGTAGCGGGAGCACCGAAGAGACCCAGTACTTC,CASSIYRGSGSTEETQYF
NA,TRBJ1-3,NA,TRBV5-5,TGTGCCAGCAGTTTTGACACTTACTCTGGAAACACCATATATTTT,CASSFDTYSGNTIYF
NA,TRBJ2-7,NA,TRBV4-3,TGCGCCAGCAGCCAAGGGATGGACAGTAACGAGCAGTACTTC,CASSQGMDSNEQYF
TRBD1,TRBJ1-4,NA,TRBV7-9,TGTGCCAGCAGCTTAGCTGCCGGGACAGGGGGTGAAAAACTGTTTTTT,CASSLAAGTGGEKLFF
NA,TRBJ2-1,NA,TRBV6-6,TGTGCCAGCAGTCGTCGGACTCTTAATGGCTACAATGAGCAGTTCTTC,CASSRRTLNGYNEQFF
NA,TRBJ2-1,once,TRBV19,TGTGCCAGTAACCCGACTAGGGGCTACAATGAGCAGTTCTTC,CASNPTRGYNEQFF
NA,TRBJ2-2,NA,TRBV5-4,TGTGCCAGCAGCGAGGCGGGGGCCGGTGTAGCCGGGGAGCTGTTTTTT,CASSEAGAGVAGELFF
NA,TRBJ2-7,NA,TRBV3-1/TRBV3-2,TGTGCCACGCGGGGAGCCAACGAGCAGTACTTC,CATRGANEQYF
TRBD1,TRBJ2-5,NA,TRBV15,TGTGCCACCAGCAGAGATGGGACAGGGAAACAAGAGACCCAGTACTTC,CATSRDGTGKQETQYF
TRBD2,TRBJ2-1,few,TRBV3-1/TRBV3-2,TGTGCCAGCAGCCAAGCGGGGGGGCTCAATGAGCAGTTCTTC,CASSQAGGLNEQFF
TRBD1,TRBJ2-3,NA,TRBV25-1,TGTGCCAGCAGTGGGACAGGGGGCCTAAACACAGATACGCAGTATTTT,CASSGTGGLNTDTQYF
TRBD1,TRBJ1-3,NA,TRBV7-9,TGTGCCAGCAGCTTGGGACAGGGTAACACCATATATTTT,CASSLGQGNTIYF
NA,TRBJ2-2,NA,TRBV28,TGTGCCAGCACTTTGGACGGGAGAAGAACCGGGGAGCTGTTTTTT,CASTLDGRRTGELFF
NA,TRBJ2-7,NA,TRBV21-1,TGTGCCAGCAGCCCCTCCCACGAGCAGTACTTC,CASSPSHEQYF
NA,TRBJ2-2,NA,TRBV7-2,TGTGCCAGCAGCTCCCAGGGGACCGGGGAGCTGTTTTTT,CASSSQGTGELFF
TRBD1,TRBJ1-1,once,TRBV18,TGTGCCAGCTCACCGAATGGACAGGGGACCACTGAAGCTTTCTTT,CASSPNGQGTTEAFF
NA,TRBJ1-1,NA,TRBV5-6,TGTGCCAGCAGCTTGACAGGGTTGAACACTGAAGCTTTCTTT,CASSLTGLNTEAFF
NA,TRBJ2-5,NA,TRBV5-6,TGTGCCAGCAGCTTGAGGAAACAGAACCAAGAGACCCAGTACTTC,CASSLRKQNQETQYF
TRBD2,TRBJ2-2,NA,TRBV24-1,TGTGCCACCAGTGATCCCGCAGGTCGTAGCGGGAGAAACACCGGGGAGCTGTTTTTT,CATSDPAGRSGRNTGELFF
NA,TRBJ1-2,NA,TRBV28,TGTGCCAGCAGGGTCGGGCCGGCGGGCTATGGCTACACCTTC,CASRVGPAGYGYTF
TRBD2,TRBJ2-1,NA,TRBV6-4,TGTGCCAGCAGTGAAAGGGCTAGCGGGGGTCTATACAATGAGCAGTTCTTC,CASSERASGGLYNEQFF
TRBD2,TRBJ2-2,NA,TRBV4-2,TGTGCCAGCAGCCAAGCCCCGGGTCGGCGGGAGGTGACCGGGGAGCTGTTTTTT,CASSQAPGRREVTGELFF
TRBD1,TRBJ1-2,NA,TRBV5-4,TGTGCCAGCAGCTTGTTAGGGCCAGGGGGCGCAGCTGGCTACACCTTC,CASSLLGPGGAAGYTF
TRBD1,TRBJ2-7,NA,TRBV6-1,TGTGCCAGCAGTGAACAGACAGGGGTCAACTCCTACGAGCAGTACTTC,CASSEQTGVNSYEQYF
NA,TRBJ1-6,NA,TRBV5-1,TGCGCCAGCAGCCTACAGGGTACCAACTCACCCCTCCACTTT,CASSLQGTNSPLHF
NA,TRBJ2-7,NA,TRBV29-1,TGCAGCGTTGAAACAGGGAGATCCTACGAGCAGTACTTC,CSVETGRSYEQYF
NA,TRBJ1-2,NA,TRBV6-1,TGTGCCAGCAGTGAAGACAGGGTGGACGGCTACACCTTC,CASSEDRVDGYTF
NA,TRBJ2-7,NA,TRBV3-1/TRBV3-2,TGTGCCAGCAGCCCGGGTGCGGGGCACGACGAGCAGTACTTC,CASSPGAGHDEQYF